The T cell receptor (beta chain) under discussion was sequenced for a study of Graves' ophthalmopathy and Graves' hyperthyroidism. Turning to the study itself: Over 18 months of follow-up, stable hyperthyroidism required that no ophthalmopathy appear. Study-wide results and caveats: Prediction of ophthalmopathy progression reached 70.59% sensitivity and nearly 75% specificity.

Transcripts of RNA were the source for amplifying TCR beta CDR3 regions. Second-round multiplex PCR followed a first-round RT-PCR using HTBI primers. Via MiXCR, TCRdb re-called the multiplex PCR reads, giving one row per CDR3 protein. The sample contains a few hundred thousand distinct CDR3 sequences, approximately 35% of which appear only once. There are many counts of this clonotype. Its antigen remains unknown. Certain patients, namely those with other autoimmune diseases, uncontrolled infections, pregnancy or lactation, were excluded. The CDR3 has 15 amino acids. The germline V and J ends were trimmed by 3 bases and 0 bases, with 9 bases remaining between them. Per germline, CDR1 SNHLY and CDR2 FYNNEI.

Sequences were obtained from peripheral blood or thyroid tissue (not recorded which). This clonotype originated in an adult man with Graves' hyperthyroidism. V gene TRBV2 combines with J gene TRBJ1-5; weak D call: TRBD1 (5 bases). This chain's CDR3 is CASSEGDFSNQPQHF. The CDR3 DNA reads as TGTGCCAGCAGTGAGGGGGACTTTAGCAATCAGCCCCAGCATTTT.